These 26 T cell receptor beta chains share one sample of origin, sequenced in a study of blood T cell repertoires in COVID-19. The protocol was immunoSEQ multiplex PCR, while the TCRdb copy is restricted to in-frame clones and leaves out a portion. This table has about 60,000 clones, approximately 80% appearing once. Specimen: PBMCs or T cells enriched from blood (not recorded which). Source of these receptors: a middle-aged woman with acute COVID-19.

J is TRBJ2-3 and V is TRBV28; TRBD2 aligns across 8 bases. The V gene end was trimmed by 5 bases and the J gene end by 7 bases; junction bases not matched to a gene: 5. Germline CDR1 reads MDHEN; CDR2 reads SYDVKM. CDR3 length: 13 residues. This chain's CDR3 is CASSTLAANTQYF. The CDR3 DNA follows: TGTGCCAGCAGTACACTAGCGGCGAATACGCAGTATTTT.

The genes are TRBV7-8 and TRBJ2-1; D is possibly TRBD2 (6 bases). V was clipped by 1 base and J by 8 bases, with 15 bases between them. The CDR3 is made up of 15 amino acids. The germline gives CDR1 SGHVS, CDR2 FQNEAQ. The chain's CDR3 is CASSLGPSGWDEQFF. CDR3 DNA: TGTGCCAGCAGCTTAGGCCCCAGCGGGTGGGATGAGCAGTTCTTC. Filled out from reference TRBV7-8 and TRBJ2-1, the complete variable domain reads GAGVSQSPRYKVAKRGQDVALRCDPISGHVSLFWYQQALGQGPEFLTYFQNEAQLDKSGLPSDRFFAERPEGSVSTLKIQRTQQEDSAVYLCASSLGPSGWDEQFFGPGTRLTVL.

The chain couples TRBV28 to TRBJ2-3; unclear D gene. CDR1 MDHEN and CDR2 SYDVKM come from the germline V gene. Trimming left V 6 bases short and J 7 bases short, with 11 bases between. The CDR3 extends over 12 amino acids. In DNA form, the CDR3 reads TGTGCCAGCAGCATGTTGACAAATACGCAGTATTTT. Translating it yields CASSMLTNTQYF.

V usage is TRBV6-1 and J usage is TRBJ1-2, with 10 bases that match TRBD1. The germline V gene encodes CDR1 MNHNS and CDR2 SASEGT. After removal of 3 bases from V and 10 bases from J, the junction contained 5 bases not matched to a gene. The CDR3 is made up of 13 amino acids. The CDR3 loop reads CASSDRDRGFYTF. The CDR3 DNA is TGTGCCAGCAGTGATAGGGACAGGGGTTTCTACACCTTC.

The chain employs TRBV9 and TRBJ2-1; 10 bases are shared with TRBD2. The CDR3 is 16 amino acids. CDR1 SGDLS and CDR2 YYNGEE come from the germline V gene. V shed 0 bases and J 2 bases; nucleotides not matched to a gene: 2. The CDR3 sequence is CASSVASGRPYNEQFF. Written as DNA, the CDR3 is TGTGCCAGCAGCGTAGCTAGCGGGAGACCCTACAATGAGCAGTTCTTC. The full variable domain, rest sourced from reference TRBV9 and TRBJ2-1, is DSGVTQTPKHLITATGQRVTLRCSPRSGDLSVYWYQQSLDQGLQFLIQYYNGEERAKGNILERFSAQQFPDLHSELNLSSLELGDSALYFCASSVASGRPYNEQFFGPGTRLTVL.

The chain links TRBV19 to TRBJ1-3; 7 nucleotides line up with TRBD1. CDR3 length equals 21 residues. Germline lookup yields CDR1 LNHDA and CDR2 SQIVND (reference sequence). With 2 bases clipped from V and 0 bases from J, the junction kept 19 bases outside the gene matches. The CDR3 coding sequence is TGTGCCAGTAGTATATCTAAGTACGATGGACAGGTCCGGAGCTCTGGAAACACCATATATTTT. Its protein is CASSISKYDGQVRSSGNTIYF. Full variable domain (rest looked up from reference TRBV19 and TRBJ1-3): DGGITQSPKYLFRKEGQNVTLSCEQNLNHDAMYWYRQDPGQGLRLIYYSQIVNDFQKGDIAEGYSVSREKKESFPLTVTSAQKNPTAFYLCASSISKYDGQVRSSGNTIYFGEGSWLTVV.

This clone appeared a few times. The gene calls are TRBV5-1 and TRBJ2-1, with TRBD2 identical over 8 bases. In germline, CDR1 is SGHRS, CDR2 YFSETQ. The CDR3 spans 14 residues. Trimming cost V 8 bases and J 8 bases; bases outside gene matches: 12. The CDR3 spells CASGASGRVDEQFF. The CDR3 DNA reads TGCGCCAGTGGGGCCAGCGGGAGAGTCGATGAGCAGTTCTTC.

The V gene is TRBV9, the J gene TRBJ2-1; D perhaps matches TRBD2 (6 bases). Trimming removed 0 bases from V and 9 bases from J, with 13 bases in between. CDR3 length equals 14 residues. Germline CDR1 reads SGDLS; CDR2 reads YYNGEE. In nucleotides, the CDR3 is TGTGCCAGCAGCGTAGGAGGGCAGGGAGGTGAGCAGTTCTTC. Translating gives CASSVGGQGGEQFF. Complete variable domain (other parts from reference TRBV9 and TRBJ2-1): DSGVTQTPKHLITATGQRVTLRCSPRSGDLSVYWYQQSLDQGLQFLIQYYNGEERAKGNILERFSAQQFPDLHSELNLSSLELGDSALYFCASSVGGQGGEQFFGPGTRLTVL.

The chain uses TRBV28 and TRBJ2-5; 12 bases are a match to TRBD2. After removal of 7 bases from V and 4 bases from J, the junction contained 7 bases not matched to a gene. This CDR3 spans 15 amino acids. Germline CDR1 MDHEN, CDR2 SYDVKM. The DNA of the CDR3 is TGTGCCAGCAATCAACTAGCGGGAGGTGGAGAGACCCAGTACTTC. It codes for CASNQLAGGGETQYF.

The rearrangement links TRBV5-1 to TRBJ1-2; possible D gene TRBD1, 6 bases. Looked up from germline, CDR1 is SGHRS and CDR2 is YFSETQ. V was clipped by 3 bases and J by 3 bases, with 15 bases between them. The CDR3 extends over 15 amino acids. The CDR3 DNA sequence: TGCGCCAGCAGCTCCACGGGGGGGGGCGACTATGGCTACACCTTC. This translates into CASSSTGGGDYGYTF.

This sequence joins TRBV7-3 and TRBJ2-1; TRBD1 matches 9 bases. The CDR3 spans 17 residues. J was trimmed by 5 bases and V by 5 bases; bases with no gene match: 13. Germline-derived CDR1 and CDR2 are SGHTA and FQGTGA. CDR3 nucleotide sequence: TGTGCCAGCAGCCCGATAGAGGGACAGGGCCTACACAATGAGCAGTTCTTC. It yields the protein CASSPIEGQGLHNEQFF.

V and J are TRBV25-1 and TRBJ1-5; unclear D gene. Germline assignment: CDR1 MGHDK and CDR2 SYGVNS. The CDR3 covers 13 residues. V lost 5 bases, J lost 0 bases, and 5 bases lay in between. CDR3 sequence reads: CASSSSSNQPQHF. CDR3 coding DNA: TGTGCCAGCAGTTCCAGTAGCAATCAGCCCCAGCATTTT.

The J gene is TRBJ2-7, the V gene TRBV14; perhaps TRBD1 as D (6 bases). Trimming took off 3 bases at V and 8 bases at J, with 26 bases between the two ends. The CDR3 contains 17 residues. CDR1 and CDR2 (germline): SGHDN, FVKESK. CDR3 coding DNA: TGTGCCAGCAGCCATGTTGGGGGCGGAACGCCCCTCACCCAGCAGTACTTC. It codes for CASSHVGGGTPLTQQYF.

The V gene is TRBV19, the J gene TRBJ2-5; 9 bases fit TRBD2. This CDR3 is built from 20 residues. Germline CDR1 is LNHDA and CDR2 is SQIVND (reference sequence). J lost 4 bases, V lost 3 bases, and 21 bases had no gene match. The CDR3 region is CASSMGRRETSGSTGETQYF. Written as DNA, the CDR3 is TGTGCCAGTAGTATGGGAAGGCGGGAGACTAGCGGCTCGACGGGAGAGACCCAGTACTTC.

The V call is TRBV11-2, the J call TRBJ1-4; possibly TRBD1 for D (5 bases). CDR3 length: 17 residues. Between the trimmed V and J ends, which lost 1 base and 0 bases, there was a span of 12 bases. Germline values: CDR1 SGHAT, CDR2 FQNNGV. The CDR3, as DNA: TGTGCCAGCAGCTTAGCGGGGGTTCGGGCAACTAATGAAAAACTGTTTTTT. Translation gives CASSLAGVRATNEKLFF.

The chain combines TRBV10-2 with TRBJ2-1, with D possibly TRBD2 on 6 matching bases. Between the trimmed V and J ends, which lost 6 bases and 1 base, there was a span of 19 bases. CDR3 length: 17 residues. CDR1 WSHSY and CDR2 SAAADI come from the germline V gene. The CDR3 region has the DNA TGCGCCAGCAGAGCCCTCCCCCGGAGCGGGTCCTACAATGAGCAGTTCTTC. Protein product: CASRALPRSGSYNEQFF.

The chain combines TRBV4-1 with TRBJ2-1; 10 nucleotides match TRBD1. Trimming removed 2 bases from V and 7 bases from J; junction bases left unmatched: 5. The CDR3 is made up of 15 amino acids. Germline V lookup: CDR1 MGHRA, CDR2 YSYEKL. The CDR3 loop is CASSQSGTGANEQFF. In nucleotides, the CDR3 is TGCGCCAGCAGCCAATCCGGGACAGGGGCTAATGAGCAGTTCTTC.

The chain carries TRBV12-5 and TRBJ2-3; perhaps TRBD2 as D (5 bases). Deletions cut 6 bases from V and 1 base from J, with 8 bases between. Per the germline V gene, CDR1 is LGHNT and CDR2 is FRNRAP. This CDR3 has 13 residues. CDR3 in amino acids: CASGPGGTDTQYF. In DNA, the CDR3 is TGTGCTAGTGGGCCCGGGGGCACAGATACGCAGTATTTT.

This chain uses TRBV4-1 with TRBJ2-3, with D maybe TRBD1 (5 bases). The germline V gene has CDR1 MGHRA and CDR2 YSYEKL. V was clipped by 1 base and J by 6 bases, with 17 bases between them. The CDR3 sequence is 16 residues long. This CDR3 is CASSQAVVTTADTQYF. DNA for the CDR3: TGCGCCAGCAGCCAAGCTGTTGTGACGACAGCCGATACGCAGTATTTT.

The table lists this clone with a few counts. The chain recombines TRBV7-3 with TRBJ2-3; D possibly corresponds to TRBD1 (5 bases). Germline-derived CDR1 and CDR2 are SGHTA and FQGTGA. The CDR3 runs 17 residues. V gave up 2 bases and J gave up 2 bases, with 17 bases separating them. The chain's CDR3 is CASSLGVLRGDTDTQYF. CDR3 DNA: TGTGCCAGCAGCTTAGGGGTTTTAAGGGGTGACACAGATACGCAGTATTTT.

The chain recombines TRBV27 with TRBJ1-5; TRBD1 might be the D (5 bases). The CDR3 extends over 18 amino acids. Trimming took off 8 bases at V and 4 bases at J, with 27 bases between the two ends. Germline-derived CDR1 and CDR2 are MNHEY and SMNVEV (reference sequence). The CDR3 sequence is CASASLPLGQGENQPQHF. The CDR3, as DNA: TGTGCCAGCGCTTCACTCCCCCTAGGTCAGGGTGAGAATCAGCCCCAGCATTTT.

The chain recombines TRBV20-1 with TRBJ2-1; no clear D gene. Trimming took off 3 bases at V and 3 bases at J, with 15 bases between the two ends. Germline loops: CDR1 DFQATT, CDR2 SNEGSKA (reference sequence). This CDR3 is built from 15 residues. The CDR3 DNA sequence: TGCAGTGCTAGTGAGAAACCGAACTTCTACAATGAGCAGTTCTTC. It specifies CSASEKPNFYNEQFF.

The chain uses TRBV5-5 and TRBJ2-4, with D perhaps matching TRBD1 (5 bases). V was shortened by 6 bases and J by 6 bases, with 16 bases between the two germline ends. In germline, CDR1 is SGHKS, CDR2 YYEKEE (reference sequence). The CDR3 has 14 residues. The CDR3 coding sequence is TGTGCCAGCACCAAAGTATTAGGGGTAAACATTCAGTACTTC. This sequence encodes CASTKVLGVNIQYF.

In DNA, the CDR3 is TGTGCCAGCAGTTTTATGCTGGGCGGGGCAAATGAGCAGTTCTTC. Protein: CASSFMLGGANEQFF. V usage is TRBV27 and J usage is TRBJ2-1; TRBD2 is a possible D gene (6 bases). Trimming stripped 3 bases from V and 7 bases from J, with 16 bases between. The CDR3 spans 15 residues. From germline, CDR1 is MNHEY and CDR2 SMNVEV (reference sequence).

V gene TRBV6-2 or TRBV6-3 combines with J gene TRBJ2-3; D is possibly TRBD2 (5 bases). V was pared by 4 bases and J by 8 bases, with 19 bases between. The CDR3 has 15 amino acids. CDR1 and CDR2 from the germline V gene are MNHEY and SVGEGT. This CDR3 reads CASSFPLSAGITQYF. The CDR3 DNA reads TGTGCCAGCAGTTTCCCCCTGTCCGCGGGTATTACGCAGTATTTT.

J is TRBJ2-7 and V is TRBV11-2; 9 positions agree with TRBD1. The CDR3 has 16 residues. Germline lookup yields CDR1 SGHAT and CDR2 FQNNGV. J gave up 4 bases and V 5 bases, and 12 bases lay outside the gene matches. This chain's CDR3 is CASSPIRRQGDYEQYF. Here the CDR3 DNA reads TGTGCCAGCAGCCCGATTCGCCGACAGGGGGATTACGAGCAGTACTTC.